Following are 16 T cell receptor beta chains from one sample sequenced in a study of shared clonotypes between healthy human individuals. The protocol was immunoSEQ multiplex PCR, while the TCRdb copy is restricted to in-frame clones and leaves out a portion. The sample has some 790,000 clones; over 55% are singletons. The sequencing input was memory CD4+ T cells sorted from blood. Subset meaning: CD45RA-negative fraction. All receptors derive from a woman between 25 and 40 years old in good health.

The rearrangement uses TRBV7-6 and TRBJ1-3; D is perhaps TRBD1 (5 bases). The CDR3 is 17 amino acids. Trimming pared 1 base from V and 0 bases from J, leaving 13 bases between. Germline values: CDR1 SGHVS, CDR2 FNYEAQ. CDR3 DNA sequence: TGTGCCAGCAGCTTAGTCCAGGGTTGGGGCTCTGGAAACACCATATATTTT. Protein product: CASSLVQGWGSGNTIYF.

This chain joins TRBV10-3 and TRBJ2-7; D is uncertain. This CDR3 contains 13 residues. Germline CDR1 reads ENHRY; CDR2 reads SYGVKD. With 5 bases removed from V and 2 bases from J, the gap between germline ends came to 10 bases. The CDR3 region is CAISFEAPYEQYF. CDR3 sequence (DNA): TGTGCCATCAGTTTTGAGGCCCCCTACGAGCAGTACTTC.

V usage is TRBV6-4 and J usage is TRBJ2-3; 8 positions agree with TRBD2. The CDR3 length is 16 residues. The V segment lost 3 bases and the J segment 4 bases; nucleotides outside the gene matches: 9. Germline lookup yields CDR1 MRHNA and CDR2 SNTAGT. In DNA form, the CDR3 reads TGTGCCAGCAGTGAGGTAGCGGGAAGAGGTGCAGATACGCAGTATTTT. Protein: CASSEVAGRGADTQYF.

This clone came up many times. The gene calls are TRBV28 and TRBJ1-5, with TRBD1 matching 8 bases. Trimming took 8 bases from V and 2 from J; bases not matched to a gene: 5. The CDR3 sequence is 14 residues long. From germline, CDR1 is MDHEN and CDR2 SYDVKM. The CDR3 loop reads CASGEGQGNQPQHF. The CDR3 DNA sequence: TGTGCCAGCGGGGAGGGACAGGGCAATCAGCCCCAGCATTTT.

This chain links TRBV6-6 with TRBJ2-7; no clear D gene. This CDR3 is 14 amino acids long. With 6 bases removed from V and 4 bases from J, the gap between germline ends came to 16 bases. Germline V CDR1 and CDR2: MNHNY, SVGAGI (reference sequence). CDR3 coding DNA: TGTGCCAGCAGCCCCCTCAGGATCGGGTACGAGCAGTACTTC. It is translated as CASSPLRIGYEQYF.

This chain uses TRBV15 with TRBJ1-5, with D tentatively TRBD1 (5 bases). The V and J ends lost 3 bases and 2 bases respectively, with 17 bases between them. This CDR3 comprises 17 residues. The V gene's germline CDR1 is LNHNV and CDR2 YYDKDF (reference sequence). The CDR3 sequence: CATSSPPRDSRNQPQHF. Here the CDR3 DNA reads TGTGCCACCAGCAGTCCTCCCCGAGACAGCCGCAATCAGCCCCAGCATTTT.

The rearrangement joins TRBV6-6 to TRBJ2-7; D possibly corresponds to TRBD1 (5 bases). The germline V and J ends were trimmed by 5 bases and 0 bases, with 11 bases remaining between them. Germline V gene data show CDR1 as MNHNY and CDR2 as SVGAGI (reference sequence). The CDR3 is 14 amino acids. The CDR3 DNA is TGTGCCAGCAGTGCGAGACAGAGCTCCTACGAGCAGTACTTC. Residues: CASSARQSSYEQYF.

This clone appeared a few times. This sequence joins TRBV5-4 and TRBJ1-5; D possibly corresponds to TRBD1 (6 bases). Trimming shortened V by 4 bases and J by 3 bases, and 8 bases separated the two germline ends. The CDR3 consists of 13 residues. Looked up from germline, CDR1 is SGHNT and CDR2 is YYREEE (reference sequence). CDR3 amino acids: CASSRDNNQPQHF. The DNA for the CDR3 is TGTGCCAGCAGCCGGGACAACAATCAGCCCCAGCATTTT.

This clone was observed a few times. J is TRBJ1-5 and V is TRBV7-8, with D maybe TRBD1 (5 bases). This CDR3 has 17 amino acids. With 5 bases removed from V and 1 base from J, the gap between germline ends came to 18 bases. Germline lookup yields CDR1 SGHVS and CDR2 FQNEAQ. CDR3 nucleotides: TGTGCCAGCAGCCCAGTCTGGGTCGAGGGGAGCAATCAGCCCCAGCATTTT. Amino acids: CASSPVWVEGSNQPQHF.

This chain links TRBV14 with TRBJ2-2; 10 bases are a match to TRBD1. Germline CDR1 is SGHDN and CDR2 is FVKESK. The junction had 9 bases not matched to a gene; V was cut back by 3 bases and J by 5 bases. This CDR3 region has 17 residues. The CDR3 DNA reads as TGTGCCAGCAGCCAGAGGAGACAGGGGGCTGATACCGGGGAGCTGTTTTTT. Translation: CASSQRRQGADTGELFF.

This clone has only a few counts. The genes are TRBV18 and TRBJ2-3, with TRBD2 identical over 9 bases. Looked up from germline, CDR1 is KGHSH and CDR2 is LQKENI. Trimming at V came to 2 bases and at J to 3 bases, leaving 6 bases not matched to a gene. This CDR3 is built from 16 residues. Here the CDR3 reads CASSPRASGKTDTQYF. The CDR3 DNA reads TGTGCCAGCTCACCAAGGGCTAGCGGGAAAACAGATACGCAGTATTTT.

This chain joins TRBV28 and TRBJ2-5; no clear D. Trimming left V 4 bases short and J 4 bases short, with 7 bases between. The CDR3 contains 12 residues. Germline assignment: CDR1 MDHEN and CDR2 SYDVKM. CDR3 DNA sequence: TGTGCCAGCAGTTCATCTGGAGAGACCCAGTACTTC. Protein sequence: CASSSSGETQYF.

This chain connects TRBV11-2 to TRBJ1-5, with TRBD1 matching 7 bases. V lost 5 bases to trimming and J lost 6 bases; unmatched junction nucleotides: 7. Germline CDR1 reads SGHAT; CDR2 reads FQNNGV. This CDR3 region has 14 residues. As DNA, the CDR3 is TGTGCCAGCAGCCCTACAGGGGTTCCTCAGCCCCAGCATTTT. Translation gives CASSPTGVPQPQHF. The full variable domain, rest sourced from reference TRBV11-2 and TRBJ1-5, is EAGVAQSPRYKIIEKRQSVAFWCNPISGHATLYWYQQILGQGPKLLIQFQNNGVVDDSQLPKDRFSAERLKGVDSTLKIQPAKLEDSAVYLCASSPTGVPQPQHFGDGTRLSIL.

V gene TRBV5-1 combines with J gene TRBJ2-7, with 11 bases fitting TRBD1. From germline, CDR1 is SGHRS and CDR2 YFSETQ. Unmatched junction bases numbered 5, after V lost 6 bases and J lost 3 bases. The CDR3 spans 14 residues. The CDR3 DNA is TGCGCCAGCAAACCCGGGACAGGGGGCTACGAGCAGTACTTC. Protein sequence: CASKPGTGGYEQYF.

The J gene is TRBJ1-3, the V gene TRBV14, with D perhaps matching TRBD1 (5 bases). The CDR3 has 16 residues. Trimming shortened V by 0 bases and J by 0 bases, and 9 bases separated the two germline ends. CDR1 is SGHDN, CDR2 FVKESK, per germline. CDR3 sequence reads: CASSQDPRGSGNTIYF. In DNA, the CDR3 is TGTGCCAGCAGCCAAGACCCAAGGGGCTCTGGAAACACCATATATTTT.

The J gene is TRBJ1-1, the V gene TRBV7-9, with D tentatively TRBD1 (6 bases). CDR3 length: 15 amino acids. Trimming stripped 8 bases from V and 4 bases from J, with 20 bases between. Germline CDR1 is SEHNR and CDR2 is FQNEAQ (reference sequence). CDR3 in amino acids: CASAPGRGGGTEAFF. The DNA for the CDR3 is TGTGCCAGCGCTCCCGGGAGGGGGGGAGGCACTGAAGCTTTCTTT.